The entry that follows covers one T cell receptor (beta chain) sequence. V gave up 6 bases and J gave up 7 bases, with 20 bases separating them. Germline CDR1 SGHRS, CDR2 YFSETQ. CDR3 length equals 15 residues. The data originate from a study of OX40 agonist ivuxolimab in advanced cancers. Repertoires were generated with immunoSEQ multiplex PCR, while TCRdb's copy carries only in-frame clones and drops some. The table has about 68,000 clones, about 89% seen once. The sequence was obtained from an adult with an advanced solid tumor such as melanoma, head and neck, liver or kidney cancer. The genes are TRBV5-1 and TRBJ2-1, with D tentatively TRBD1 or TRBD2 (5 bases each). Here the sequenced sample was CD4+ or CD8+ T cells sorted from blood, taken in a trial of the OX40 agonist ivuxolimab. CDR3 region: CASNLGPTIQNEQFF. CDR3 nucleotide sequence: TGCGCCAGCAACCTGGGACCGACCATACAGAATGAGCAGTTCTTC.